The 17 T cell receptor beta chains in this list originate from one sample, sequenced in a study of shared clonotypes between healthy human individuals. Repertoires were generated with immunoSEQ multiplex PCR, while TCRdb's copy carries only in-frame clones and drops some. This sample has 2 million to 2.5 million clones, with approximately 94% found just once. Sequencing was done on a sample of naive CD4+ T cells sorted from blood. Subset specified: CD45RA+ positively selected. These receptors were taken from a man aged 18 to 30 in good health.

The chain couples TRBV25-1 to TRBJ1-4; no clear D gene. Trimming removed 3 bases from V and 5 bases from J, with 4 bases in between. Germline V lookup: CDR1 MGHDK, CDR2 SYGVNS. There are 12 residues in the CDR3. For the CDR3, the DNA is TGTGCCAGCAGTGACAGAAATGAAAAACTGTTTTTT. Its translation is CASSDRNEKLFF.

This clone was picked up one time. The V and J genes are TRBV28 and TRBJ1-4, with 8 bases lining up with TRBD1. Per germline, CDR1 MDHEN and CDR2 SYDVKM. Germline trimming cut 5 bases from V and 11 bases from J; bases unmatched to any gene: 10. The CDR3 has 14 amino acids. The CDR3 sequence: CASSLGTGSGKLFF. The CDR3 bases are TGTGCCAGCAGTCTTGGGACAGGTAGTGGGAAACTGTTTTTT.

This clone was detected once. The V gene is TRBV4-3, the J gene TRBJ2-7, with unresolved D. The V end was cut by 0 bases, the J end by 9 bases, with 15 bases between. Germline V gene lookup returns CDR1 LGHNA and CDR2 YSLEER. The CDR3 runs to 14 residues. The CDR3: CASSQDNPASGQYF. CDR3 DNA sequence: TGCGCCAGCAGCCAAGATAATCCGGCCTCGGGGCAGTACTTC.

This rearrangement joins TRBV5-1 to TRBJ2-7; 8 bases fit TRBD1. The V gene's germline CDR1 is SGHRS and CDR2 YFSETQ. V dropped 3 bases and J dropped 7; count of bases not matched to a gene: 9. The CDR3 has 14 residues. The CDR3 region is CASSSGQGSGEQYF. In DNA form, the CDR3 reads TGCGCCAGCAGCTCTGGACAGGGATCTGGGGAGCAGTACTTC.

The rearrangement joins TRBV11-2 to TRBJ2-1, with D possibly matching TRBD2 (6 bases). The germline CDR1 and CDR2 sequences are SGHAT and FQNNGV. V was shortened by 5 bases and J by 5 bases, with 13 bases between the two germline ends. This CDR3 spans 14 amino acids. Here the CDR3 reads CASSPLAPNNEQFF. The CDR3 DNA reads TGTGCCAGCAGCCCCCTAGCGCCTAACAATGAGCAGTTCTTC. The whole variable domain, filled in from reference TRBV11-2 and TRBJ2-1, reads EAGVAQSPRYKIIEKRQSVAFWCNPISGHATLYWYQQILGQGPKLLIQFQNNGVVDDSQLPKDRFSAERLKGVDSTLKIQPAKLEDSAVYLCASSPLAPNNEQFFGPGTRLTVL.

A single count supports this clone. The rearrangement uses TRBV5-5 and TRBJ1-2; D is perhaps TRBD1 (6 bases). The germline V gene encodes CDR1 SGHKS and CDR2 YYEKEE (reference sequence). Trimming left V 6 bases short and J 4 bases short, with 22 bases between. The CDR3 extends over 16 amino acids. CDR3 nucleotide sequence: TGTGCCAGCACAGCTTGGCAGGGGAGTTCGGGCTATGGCTACACCTTC. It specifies CASTAWQGSSGYGYTF.

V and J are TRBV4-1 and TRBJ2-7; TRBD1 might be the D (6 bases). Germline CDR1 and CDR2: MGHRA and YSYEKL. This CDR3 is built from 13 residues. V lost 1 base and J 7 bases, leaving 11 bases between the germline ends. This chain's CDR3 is CASSQAGVGEQYF. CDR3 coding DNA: TGCGCCAGCAGCCAAGCAGGGGTGGGGGAGCAGTACTTC.

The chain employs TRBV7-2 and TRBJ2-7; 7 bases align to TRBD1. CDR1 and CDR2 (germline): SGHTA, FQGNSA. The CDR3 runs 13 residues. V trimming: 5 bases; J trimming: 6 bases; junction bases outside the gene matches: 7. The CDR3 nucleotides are TGTGCCAGCAGCCCTGGACAGGTAGGCGAGCAGTACTTC. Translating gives CASSPGQVGEQYF.

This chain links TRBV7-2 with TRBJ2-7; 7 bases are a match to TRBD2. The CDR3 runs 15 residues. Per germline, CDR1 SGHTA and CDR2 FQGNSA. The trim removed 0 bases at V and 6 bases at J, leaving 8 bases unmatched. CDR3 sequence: CASSLAPSGVGEQYF. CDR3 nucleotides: TGTGCCAGCAGCTTAGCCCCTAGCGGAGTAGGCGAGCAGTACTTC.

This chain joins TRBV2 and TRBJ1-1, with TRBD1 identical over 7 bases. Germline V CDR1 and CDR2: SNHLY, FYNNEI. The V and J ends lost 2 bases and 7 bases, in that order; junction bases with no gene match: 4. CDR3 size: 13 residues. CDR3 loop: CASSEKGAIEAFF. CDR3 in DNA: TGTGCCAGCAGTGAAAAGGGGGCCATTGAAGCTTTCTTT.

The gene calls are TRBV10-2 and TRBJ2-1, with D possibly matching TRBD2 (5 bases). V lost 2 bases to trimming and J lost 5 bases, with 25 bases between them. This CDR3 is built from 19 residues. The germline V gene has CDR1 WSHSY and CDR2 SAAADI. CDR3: CASSEKGGRSIPADNEQFF. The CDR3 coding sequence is TGCGCCAGCAGTGAGAAAGGAGGCAGAAGCATCCCAGCCGACAATGAGCAGTTCTTC.

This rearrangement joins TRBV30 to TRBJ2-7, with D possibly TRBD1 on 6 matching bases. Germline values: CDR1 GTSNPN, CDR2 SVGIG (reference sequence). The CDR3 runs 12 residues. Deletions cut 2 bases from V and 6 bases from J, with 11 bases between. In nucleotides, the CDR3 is TGTGCCTGGAGTTCAGGGGACGGCGAGCAGTACTTC. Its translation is CAWSSGDGEQYF.

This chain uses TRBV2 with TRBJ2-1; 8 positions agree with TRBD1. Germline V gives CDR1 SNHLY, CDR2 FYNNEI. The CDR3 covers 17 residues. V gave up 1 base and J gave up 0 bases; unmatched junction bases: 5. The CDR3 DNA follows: TGTGCCAGCAGTGAAGTGGGCAGGGGGCACTCCTACAATGAGCAGTTCTTC. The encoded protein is CASSEVGRGHSYNEQFF. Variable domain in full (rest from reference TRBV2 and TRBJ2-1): EPEVTQTPSHQVTQMGQEVILRCVPISNHLYFYWYRQILGQKVEFLVSFYNNEISEKSEIFDDQFSVERPDGSNFTLKIRSTKLEDSAMYFCASSEVGRGHSYNEQFFGPGTRLTVL.

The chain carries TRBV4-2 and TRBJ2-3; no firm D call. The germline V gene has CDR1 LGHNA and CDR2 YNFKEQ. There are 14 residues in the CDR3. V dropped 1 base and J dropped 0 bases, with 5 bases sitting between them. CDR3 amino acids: CASSQVASTDTQYF. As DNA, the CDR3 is TGTGCCAGCAGCCAAGTGGCCAGCACAGATACGCAGTATTTT.

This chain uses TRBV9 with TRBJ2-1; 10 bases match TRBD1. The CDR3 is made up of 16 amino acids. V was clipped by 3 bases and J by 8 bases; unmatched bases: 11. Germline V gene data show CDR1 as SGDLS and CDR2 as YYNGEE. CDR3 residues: CASSGDRGLNGHEQFF. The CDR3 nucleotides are TGTGCCAGCAGCGGCGACAGGGGGCTCAATGGCCATGAGCAGTTCTTC.

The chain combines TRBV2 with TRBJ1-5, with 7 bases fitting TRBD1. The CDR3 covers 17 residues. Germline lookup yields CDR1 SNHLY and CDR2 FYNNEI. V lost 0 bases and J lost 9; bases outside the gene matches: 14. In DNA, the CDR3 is TGTGCCAGCAGTGAAGCGGGGATTTACAGGGGCGTGCGGCCCCAGCATTTT. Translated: CASSEAGIYRGVRPQHF.

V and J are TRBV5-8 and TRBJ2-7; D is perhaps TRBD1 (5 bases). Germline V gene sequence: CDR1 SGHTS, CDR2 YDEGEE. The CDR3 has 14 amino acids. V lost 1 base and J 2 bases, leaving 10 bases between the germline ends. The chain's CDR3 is CASSLYQGPYEQYF. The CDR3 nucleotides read TGTGCCAGCAGCTTGTACCAGGGCCCCTACGAGCAGTACTTC. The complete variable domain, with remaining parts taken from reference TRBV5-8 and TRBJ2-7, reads EAGVTQSPTHLIKTRGQQATLRCSPISGHTSVYWYQQALGLGLQFLLWYDEGEERNRGNFPPRFSGRQFPNYSSELNVNALELEDSALYLCASSLYQGPYEQYFGPGTRLTVT.